This TCR beta chain appears in the sequencing data of a study of T cells in Graves' hyperthyroidism and ophthalmopathy. This clonotype was observed a single time. Using RNA transcripts as the source, TCR beta CDR3 regions were amplified. The HTBI set primed first-round TCR CDR3 RT-PCR. TCRdb reanalysed the multiplex PCR reads using MiXCR and keeps one entry per CDR3 protein. In the table there are over 700,000 distinct CDR3 sequences, 30% to 40% of which are singletons. Diagnoses were established using clinical symptoms, serum thyroxine and TRAb, thyroid ultrasound and orbital computed tomography. V lost 2 bases to trimming and J lost 5 bases, with 18 bases between them. This CDR3 has 16 amino acids. Germline V gene lookup returns CDR1 MGHDK and CDR2 SYGVNS.

Sequenced sample: blood. This sequence originates from a woman aged 35 to 49 with Graves' hyperthyroidism. This chain links TRBV25-1 with TRBJ2-5; maybe TRBD2 (7 bases). For the CDR3, the DNA is TGTGCCAGCAGTGAAATAAGGGCTAGCGGACAGGAGACCCAGTACTTC. Amino acid sequence: CASSEIRASGQETQYF. Complete variable domain (other parts from reference TRBV25-1 and TRBJ2-5): EADIYQTPRYLVIGTGKKITLECSQTMGHDKMYWYQQDPGMELHLIHYSYGVNSTEKGDLSSESTVSRIRTEHFPLTLESARPSHTSQYLCASSEIRASGQETQYFGPGTRLLVL.